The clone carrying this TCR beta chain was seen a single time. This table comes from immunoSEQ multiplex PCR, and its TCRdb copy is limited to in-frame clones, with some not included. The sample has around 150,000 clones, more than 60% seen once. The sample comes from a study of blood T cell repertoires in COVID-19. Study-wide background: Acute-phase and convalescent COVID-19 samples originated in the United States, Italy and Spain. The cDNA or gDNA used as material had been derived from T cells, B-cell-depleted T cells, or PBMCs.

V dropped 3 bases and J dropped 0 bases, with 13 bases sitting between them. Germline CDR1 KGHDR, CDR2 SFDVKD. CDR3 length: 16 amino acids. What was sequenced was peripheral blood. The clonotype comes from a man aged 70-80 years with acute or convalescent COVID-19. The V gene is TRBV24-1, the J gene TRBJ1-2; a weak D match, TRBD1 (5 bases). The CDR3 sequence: CATSDPRQRANYGYTF. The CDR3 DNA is TGTGCCACCAGTGATCCGAGACAGCGAGCTAACTATGGCTACACCTTC.